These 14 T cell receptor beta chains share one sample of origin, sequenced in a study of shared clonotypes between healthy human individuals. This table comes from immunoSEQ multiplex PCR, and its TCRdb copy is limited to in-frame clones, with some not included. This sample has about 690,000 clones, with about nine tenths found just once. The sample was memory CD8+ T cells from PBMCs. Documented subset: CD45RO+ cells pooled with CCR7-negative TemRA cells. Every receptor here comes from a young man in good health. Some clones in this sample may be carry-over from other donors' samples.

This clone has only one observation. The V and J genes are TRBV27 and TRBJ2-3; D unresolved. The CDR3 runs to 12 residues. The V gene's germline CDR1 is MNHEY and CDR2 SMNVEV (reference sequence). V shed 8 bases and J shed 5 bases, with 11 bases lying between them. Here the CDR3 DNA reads TGTGCCAGCGGACCCCTCGTAGATACGCAGTATTTT. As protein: CASGPLVDTQYF.

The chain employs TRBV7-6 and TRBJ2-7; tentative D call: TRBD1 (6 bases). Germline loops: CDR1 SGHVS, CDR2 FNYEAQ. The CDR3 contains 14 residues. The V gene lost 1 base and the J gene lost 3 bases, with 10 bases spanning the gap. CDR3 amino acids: CASSLGTGIYEQYF. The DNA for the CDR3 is TGTGCCAGCAGCTTAGGCACAGGGATCTACGAGCAGTACTTC.

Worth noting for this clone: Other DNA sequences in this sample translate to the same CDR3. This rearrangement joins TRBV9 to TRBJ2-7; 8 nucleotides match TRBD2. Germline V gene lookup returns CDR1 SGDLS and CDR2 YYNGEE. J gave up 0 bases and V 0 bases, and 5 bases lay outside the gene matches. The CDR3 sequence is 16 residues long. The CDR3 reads CASSVGPSGSSYEQYF. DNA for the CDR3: TGTGCCAGCAGCGTAGGGCCTAGCGGGTCCTCCTACGAGCAGTACTTC.

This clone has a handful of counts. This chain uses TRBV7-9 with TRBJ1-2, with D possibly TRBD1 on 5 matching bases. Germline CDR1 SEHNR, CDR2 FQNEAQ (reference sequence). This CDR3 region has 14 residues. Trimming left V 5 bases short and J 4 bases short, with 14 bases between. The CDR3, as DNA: TGTGCCAGCAGCCCCCCGACAGATACCTATGGCTACACCTTC. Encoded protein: CASSPPTDTYGYTF. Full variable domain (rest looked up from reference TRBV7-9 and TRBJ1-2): DTGVSQNPRHKITKRGQNVTFRCDPISEHNRLYWYRQTLGQGPEFLTYFQNEAQLEKSRLLSDRFSAERPKGSFSTLEIQRTEQGDSAMYLCASSPPTDTYGYTFGSGTRLTVV.

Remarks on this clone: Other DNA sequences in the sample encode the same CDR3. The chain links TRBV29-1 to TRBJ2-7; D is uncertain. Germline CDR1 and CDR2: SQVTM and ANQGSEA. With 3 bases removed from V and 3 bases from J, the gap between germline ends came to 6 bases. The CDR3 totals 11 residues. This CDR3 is CSVDGGYEQYF. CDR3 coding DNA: TGCAGCGTTGATGGCGGCTACGAGCAGTACTTC.

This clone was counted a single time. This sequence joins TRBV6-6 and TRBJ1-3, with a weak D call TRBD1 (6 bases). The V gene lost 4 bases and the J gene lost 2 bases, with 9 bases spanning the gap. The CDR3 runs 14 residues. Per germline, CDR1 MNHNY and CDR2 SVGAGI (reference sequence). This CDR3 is CASSLTGPGNTIYF. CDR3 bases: TGTGCCAGCAGTTTGACAGGTCCTGGAAACACCATATATTTT.

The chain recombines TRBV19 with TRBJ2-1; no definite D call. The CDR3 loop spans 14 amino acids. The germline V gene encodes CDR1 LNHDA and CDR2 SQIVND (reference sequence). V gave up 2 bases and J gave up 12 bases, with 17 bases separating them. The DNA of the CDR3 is TGTGCCAGTAGTATAAACCCCCCCACCCGAGGGCAGTTCTTC. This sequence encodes CASSINPPTRGQFF.

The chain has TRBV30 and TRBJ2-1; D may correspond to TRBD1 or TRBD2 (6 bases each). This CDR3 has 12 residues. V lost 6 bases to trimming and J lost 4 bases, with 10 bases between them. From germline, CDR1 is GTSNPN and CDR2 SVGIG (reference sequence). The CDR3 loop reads CACGGRYNEQFF. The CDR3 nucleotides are TGTGCCTGTGGGGGGCGTTACAATGAGCAGTTCTTC.

CDR3 nucleotide sequence: TGTGCCAGCAGCTCCGGACTAGCGGGCGAGCAGTACTTC. Translation: CASSSGLAGEQYF. V usage is TRBV7-3 and J usage is TRBJ2-7; TRBD2 matches 11 bases. Germline V gene sequence: CDR1 SGHTA, CDR2 FQGTGA. The V and J ends lost 4 bases and 6 bases, in that order; junction bases with no gene match: 2. The CDR3 has 13 amino acids.

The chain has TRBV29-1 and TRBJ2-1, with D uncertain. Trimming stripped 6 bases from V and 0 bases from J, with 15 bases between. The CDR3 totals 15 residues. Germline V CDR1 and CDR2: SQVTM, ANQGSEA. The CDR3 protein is CSVYTIFASYNEQFF. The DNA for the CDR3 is TGCAGCGTCTACACTATTTTCGCCTCCTACAATGAGCAGTTCTTC.

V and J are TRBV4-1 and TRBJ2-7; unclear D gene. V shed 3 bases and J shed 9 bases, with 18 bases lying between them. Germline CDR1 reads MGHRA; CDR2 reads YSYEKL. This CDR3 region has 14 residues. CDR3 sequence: CASSQDRGPGGQYF. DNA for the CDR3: TGCGCCAGCAGCCAGGATCGCGGACCGGGTGGGCAGTACTTC.

This CDR3 reads CASSSGQKETQYF. CDR3 coding DNA: TGTGCCAGCAGTTCGGGACAGAAAGAGACCCAGTACTTC. The rearrangement uses TRBV6-5 and TRBJ2-5, with 7 bases lining up with TRBD1. Germline lookup yields CDR1 MNHEY and CDR2 SVGAGI. The CDR3 contains 13 residues. V was pared by 4 bases and J by 3 bases, with 2 bases of the junction left unmatched.

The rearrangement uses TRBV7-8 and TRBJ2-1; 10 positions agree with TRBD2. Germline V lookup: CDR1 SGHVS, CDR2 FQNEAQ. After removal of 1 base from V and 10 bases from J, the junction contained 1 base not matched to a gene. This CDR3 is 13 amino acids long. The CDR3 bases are TGTGCCAGCAGCTTAGGGGGACTAGCGGAGCAGTTCTTC. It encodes CASSLGGLAEQFF.

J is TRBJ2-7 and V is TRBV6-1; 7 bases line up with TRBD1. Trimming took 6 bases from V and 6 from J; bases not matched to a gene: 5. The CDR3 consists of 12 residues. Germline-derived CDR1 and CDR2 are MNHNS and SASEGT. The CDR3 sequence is CASRVYRGEQYF. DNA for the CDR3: TGTGCCAGCAGAGTATACAGGGGCGAGCAGTACTTC.